This TCR beta chain was sequenced in a study of blood T cell repertoires in COVID-19. Study overall: T cells, B-cell-depleted T cells, or PBMCs supplied cDNA or gDNA.

In the source study's methods: Estimated nucleated cell counts came from reference gene primer amplification. Only in-frame clones appear in the TCRdb table, and some are missing; sequencing was by immunoSEQ multiplex PCR. V and J calls and clone size follow that table, whereas D and trimming were derived from the DNA. The sample lists almost 250,000 clones, about 89% occurring once. CDR3 length: 15 residues. The rearrangement joins TRBV21-1 to TRBJ1-1; TRBD1, the table's D call, lacks a check against the DNA. TRBV21-1 is shown as a pseudogene. The sequenced sample consisted of peripheral blood. The receptor was isolated from a woman aged 55-69 years who had recovered from COVID-19. CDR3 sequence (DNA): TGTGCCAGCAGCACCGCTGAACAGGGATGCACTGAAGCTTTCTTT. This sequence encodes CASSTAEQGCTEAFF.